This T cell receptor (beta chain) was recovered during a study of blood T cell repertoires in COVID-19. Study-level information: The study drew acute and convalescent COVID-19 samples from the United States, Italy and Spain.

Participants spanned ages about 18 to 90 years and resided in some 22 US areas. Data came from immunoSEQ multiplex PCR; TCRdb stores just in-frame clones and leaves some out. Among about 170,000 clones listed, roughly 84% were seen once. The V gene's germline CDR1 is SGHTA and CDR2 FQGNSA. The CDR3 consists of 15 residues. V lost 5 bases, J lost 7 bases, and 20 bases lay in between. The clonotype comes from a human donor with acute COVID-19. The donor label of this sample is uncertain. Material: PBMCs or T cells enriched from blood (not recorded which). This chain joins TRBV7-2 and TRBJ2-5; TRBD2 is a possible D gene (7 bases). The CDR3 is CASSPLGGARGTQYF. The DNA of the CDR3 is TGTGCCAGCAGCCCCCTAGGGGGGGCCCGGGGGACCCAGTACTTC.